Presented here are 26 T cell receptor beta chains from one specimen sequenced in a study of T cell changes during pregnancy in multiple sclerosis. Produced via immunoSEQ multiplex PCR; TCRdb's table is partial and in-frame only. Of 80,000 to 95,000 clones in the sample, 90% to 95% were seen once. This sample comprised peripheral blood, obtained in the third trimester of pregnancy. The receptors stem from a female donor in good health, enrolled as a control in a pregnancy study.

On this clone itself: Compared with germline, one end of the junction differs, possibly owing to a read error. This chain joins TRBV19 and TRBJ2-5; a possible D gene is TRBD2 (6 bases). The germline CDR1 and CDR2 sequences are LNHDA and SQIVND (reference sequence). This CDR3 has 14 residues. In DNA form, the CDR3 reads TGTGCCAGTAGAATAGCCGGGGGTGGAGAGACCCAGTACTTC. Its translation: CASRIAGGGETQYF.

This clone showed up just a few times. The chain links TRBV28 to TRBJ1-5, with 10 bases that match TRBD1. Germline CDR1 and CDR2: MDHEN and SYDVKM. The CDR3 length is 14 residues. V shed 6 bases, J shed 4 bases, and the junction held 3 bases outside the gene matches. As DNA, the CDR3 is TGTGCCAGCAGACGGACAGGGGGGAATCAGCCCCAGCATTTT. Translation: CASRRTGGNQPQHF.

In nucleotides, the CDR3 is TGTGCCAGCAGGCGGACTAGCTCCTACGAGCAGTACTTC. Its protein product is CASRRTSSYEQYF. The rearrangement links TRBV27 to TRBJ2-7; TRBD2 matches 7 bases. Germline assignment: CDR1 MNHEY and CDR2 SMNVEV (reference sequence). Trimming removed 6 bases from V and 0 bases from J; junction bases left unmatched: 2. The CDR3 spans 13 residues.

The J gene is TRBJ2-7, the V gene TRBV2, with D perhaps TRBD1 (7 bases). Germline loops: CDR1 SNHLY, CDR2 FYNNEI. With 3 bases removed from V and 4 bases from J, the gap between germline ends came to 16 bases. The CDR3 loop spans 15 amino acids. The CDR3 DNA is TGTGCCAGCAGTGACGAGACAGGGAGGAAGTACGAGCAGTACTTC. It is translated as CASSDETGRKYEQYF. Full variable domain (missing parts from reference TRBV2 and TRBJ2-7): EPEVTQTPSHQVTQMGQEVILRCVPISNHLYFYWYRQILGQKVEFLVSFYNNEISEKSEIFDDQFSVERPDGSNFTLKIRSTKLEDSAMYFCASSDETGRKYEQYFGPGTRLTVT.

Many counts were recorded for this clone. The chain combines TRBV2 with TRBJ1-1; tentative D call: TRBD1 (5 bases). The CDR3 runs 11 residues. Trimming took 4 bases from V and 6 from J, leaving 6 bases between them. Looked up from germline, CDR1 is SNHLY and CDR2 is FYNNEI. CDR3 nucleotides: TGTGCCAGCAGTGGCAGGGCTGAAGCTTTCTTT. This codes for CASSGRAEAFF.

The DNA for the CDR3 is TGTGCCAGCAGTGAAGGGTTTCTTACGGGAAAGGGCGAGACCCAGTACTTC. Translated: CASSEGFLTGKGETQYF. V and J are TRBV2 and TRBJ2-5; the D gene is possibly TRBD2 (5 bases). In germline, CDR1 is SNHLY, CDR2 FYNNEI. There are 17 residues in the CDR3. Trimming took off 1 base at V and 5 bases at J, with 20 bases between the two ends.

V usage is TRBV7-9 and J usage is TRBJ2-7; 9 positions match TRBD1. The CDR3 totals 15 residues. Trimming removed 5 bases from V and 2 bases from J; junction bases left unmatched: 7. Germline V gene data show CDR1 as SEHNR and CDR2 as FQNEAQ (reference sequence). This chain's CDR3 is CASSPGQGFPYEQYF. Written as DNA, the CDR3 is TGTGCCAGCAGCCCCGGACAGGGGTTCCCCTACGAGCAGTACTTC. Together with reference TRBV7-9 and TRBJ2-7, the CDR3 gives the full variable domain: DTGVSQNPRHKITKRGQNVTFRCDPISEHNRLYWYRQTLGQGPEFLTYFQNEAQLEKSRLLSDRFSAERPKGSFSTLEIQRTEQGDSAMYLCASSPGQGFPYEQYFGPGTRLTVT.

V usage is TRBV5-4 and J usage is TRBJ2-3; 13 bases match TRBD2. Germline loops: CDR1 SGHNT, CDR2 YYREEE (reference sequence). CDR3 length equals 17 residues. The ends lost 5 bases at V and 2 bases at J; junction bases unmatched: 8. The CDR3 loop reads CASSMGGLAGATDTQYF. The CDR3, as DNA: TGTGCCAGCAGTATGGGCGGACTAGCGGGGGCCACAGATACGCAGTATTTT.

V usage is TRBV5-1 and J usage is TRBJ1-1, with D unclear. Germline loops: CDR1 SGHRS, CDR2 YFSETQ. The CDR3 spans 14 residues. Trimming removed 0 bases at V and 1 base at J, with 7 bases between. CDR3 nucleotide sequence: TGCGCCAGCAGCTTGGGAGGCACGAACACTGAAGCTTTCTTT. This codes for CASSLGGTNTEAFF.

J is TRBJ2-1 and V is TRBV4-1; D gene ambiguous. Germline CDR1 reads MGHRA; CDR2 reads YSYEKL. The CDR3 covers 16 residues. The V end lost 4 bases, the J end lost 0 bases, and 13 bases lay between the germline ends. CDR3 coding DNA: TGCGCCAGCAGCCTCCTAGGTCTGAGCTCCTACAATGAGCAGTTCTTC. It codes for CASSLLGLSSYNEQFF.

The V gene is TRBV7-9, the J gene TRBJ2-7; 10 bases line up with TRBD1. Germline V lookup: CDR1 SEHNR, CDR2 FQNEAQ (reference sequence). The CDR3 covers 13 residues. V lost 1 base, J lost 6 bases, and 0 bases stayed unmatched. The CDR3 sequence is CASSLGTGGEQYF. The CDR3 nucleotides are TGTGCCAGCAGCTTAGGGACAGGGGGCGAGCAGTACTTC.

The rearrangement links TRBV27 to TRBJ2-6; 8 bases are a match to TRBD1. The V gene end was trimmed by 4 bases and the J gene end by 0 bases; junction bases not matched to a gene: 2. Germline CDR1 reads MNHEY; CDR2 reads SMNVEV (reference sequence). The CDR3 has 16 residues. CDR3 sequence reads: CASSWTGRSGANVLTF. The CDR3 nucleotides are TGTGCCAGCAGTTGGACAGGGCGCTCTGGGGCCAACGTCCTGACTTTC.

The CDR3, as DNA: TGTGCCAGCAGCCCGAGCGGTGGGGGCGGTCAGCCCCAGCATTTT. Translation gives CASSPSGGGGQPQHF. J is TRBJ1-5 and V is TRBV7-8, with D perhaps TRBD1 (6 bases). V gave up 5 bases and J gave up 6 bases, with 17 bases separating them. The CDR3 contains 15 residues. Looked up from germline, CDR1 is SGHVS and CDR2 is FQNEAQ.

V usage is TRBV7-9 and J usage is TRBJ1-4, with D unclear. The germline V gene has CDR1 SEHNR and CDR2 FQNEAQ (reference sequence). V lost 7 bases to trimming and J lost 5 bases, with 5 bases between them. There are 11 residues in the CDR3. The DNA for the CDR3 is TGTGCCAGCACCCTGAATGAAAAACTGTTTTTT. Protein: CASTLNEKLFF.

This clone was counted a single time. The chain employs TRBV5-4 and TRBJ1-1; TRBD1 might be the D (5 bases). Trimming removed 5 bases from V and 7 bases from J, with 9 bases in between. The CDR3 has 11 residues. Germline CDR1 is SGHNT and CDR2 is YYREEE (reference sequence). CDR3 in DNA: TGTGCCAGCAGAGGGCAGGGTGAAGCTTTCTTT. The encoded protein is CASRGQGEAFF.

This clone was counted a single time. V usage is TRBV23-1 and J usage is TRBJ2-7, with D tentatively TRBD1 (6 bases). TRBV23-1 falls under the ORF class, with uncertain function. The germline V and J ends were trimmed by 9 bases and 4 bases, with 10 bases remaining between them. The CDR3 runs to 11 residues. The CDR3 region has the DNA TGCGCCAGGGGGGCGCGTTACGAGCAGTACTTC. Protein: CARGARYEQYF.

The V gene is TRBV5-1, the J gene TRBJ1-2; 9 nucleotides line up with TRBD1. Per germline, CDR1 SGHRS and CDR2 YFSETQ. The CDR3 has 14 amino acids. Trimming took 4 bases from V and 1 from J; bases not matched to a gene: 2. The CDR3 sequence: CASSTDRGNYGYTF. The CDR3 DNA reads as TGCGCCAGCAGCACGGACAGGGGTAACTATGGCTACACCTTC.

The chain combines TRBV28 with TRBJ2-3; 8 bases match TRBD2. The V segment lost 2 bases and the J segment 8 bases; nucleotides outside the gene matches: 6. This CDR3 has 14 amino acids. Germline-derived CDR1 and CDR2 are MDHEN and SYDVKM. Here the CDR3 DNA reads TGTGCCAGCAGTTTAACTTACCGGGGGGGTACGCAGTATTTT. Its translation is CASSLTYRGGTQYF. Variable domain in full (rest from reference TRBV28 and TRBJ2-3): DVKVTQSSRYLVKRTGEKVFLECVQDMDHENMFWYRQDPGLGLRLIYFSYDVKMKEKGDIPEGYSVSREKKERFSLILESASTNQTSMYLCASSLTYRGGTQYFGPGTRLTVL.

The genes are TRBV28 and TRBJ2-3; weak D call: TRBD2 (6 bases). CDR3 length equals 13 residues. The germline V gene has CDR1 MDHEN and CDR2 SYDVKM. The CDR3 loop is CACSGSSTDTQYF. The CDR3 DNA reads as TGTGCTTGTAGCGGCTCTAGCACAGATACGCAGTATTTT.

This clone has a single count. The chain employs TRBV4-1 and TRBJ2-7; D not certain. The CDR3 sequence is 13 residues long. Trimming left V 0 bases short and J 0 bases short, with 3 bases between. Germline CDR1 reads MGHRA; CDR2 reads YSYEKL. The CDR3 loop is CASSQERSYEQYF. The CDR3 coding sequence is TGCGCCAGCAGCCAAGAGCGCTCCTACGAGCAGTACTTC.

The J gene is TRBJ2-3, the V gene TRBV7-2; TRBD2 might be the D (6 bases). This CDR3 has 16 residues. The V gene's germline CDR1 is SGHTA and CDR2 FQGNSA. V lost 2 bases and J lost 2, with 14 bases in between. CDR3 in amino acids: CASSLPGGASTDTQYF. Written as DNA, the CDR3 is TGTGCCAGCAGCTTACCGGGCGGGGCCTCCACAGATACGCAGTATTTT.

This sequence joins TRBV7-9 and TRBJ2-7, with 7 positions matching TRBD2. The junction had 8 bases not matched to a gene; V was cut back by 4 bases and J by 5 bases. Germline CDR1 SEHNR, CDR2 FQNEAQ (reference sequence). CDR3 length: 14 amino acids. The CDR3 region has the DNA TGTGCCAGCAGCTCCACGACTAGCATCCACGAGCAGTACTTC. It specifies CASSSTTSIHEQYF.

The chain couples TRBV5-5 to TRBJ2-5; tentatively, D is TRBD2 (6 bases). V was pared by 0 bases and J by 7 bases, with 16 bases between. Looked up from germline, CDR1 is SGHKS and CDR2 is YYEKEE (reference sequence). The CDR3 covers 15 residues. The CDR3 loop reads CASSLELEGVGTQYF. The CDR3 nucleotides are TGTGCCAGCAGCTTGGAGTTGGAGGGCGTGGGGACCCAGTACTTC.

The chain recombines TRBV5-4 with TRBJ2-7; TRBD1 agrees at 11 bases. From germline, CDR1 is SGHNT and CDR2 YYREEE (reference sequence). The CDR3 is 15 amino acids. The junction had 5 bases not matched to a gene; V was cut back by 3 bases and J by 3 bases. The CDR3, as DNA: TGTGCCAGCAGCTCCCCCGGGACAGGGGGCTACGAGCAGTACTTC. This translates into CASSSPGTGGYEQYF.

The chain combines TRBV28 with TRBJ2-7; 8 bases map to TRBD1. This CDR3 has 15 residues. Germline CDR1 reads MDHEN; CDR2 reads SYDVKM. The V gene end was trimmed by 5 bases and the J gene end by 3 bases; junction bases not matched to a gene: 9. The CDR3 region has the DNA TGTGCCAGCAGTCACCGGACAGGGAACCACTACGAGCAGTACTTC. This gives the protein CASSHRTGNHYEQYF.

This rearrangement joins TRBV27 to TRBJ2-3; no definite D call. CDR1 and CDR2 (germline): MNHEY, SMNVEV (reference sequence). There are 12 residues in the CDR3. The V gene lost 5 bases and the J gene lost 1 base, with 4 bases spanning the gap. The CDR3 DNA sequence: TGTGCCAGCAGTATCGGCACAGATACGCAGTATTTT. This encodes CASSIGTDTQYF.